The 27 T cell receptor beta chains below come from one sample, sequenced in a study of control samples from healthy donors and cancer patients. TCRdb's copy holds only in-frame clones and misses some; the assay was immunoSEQ multiplex PCR. The listing contains roughly 190,000 clones. Source material: blood. These receptors originate from a woman aged 25 to 39 in good health.

V usage is TRBV6-2 or TRBV6-3 and J usage is TRBJ1-2; maybe TRBD1 (5 bases). Trimming took off 3 bases at V and 4 bases at J, with 12 bases between the two ends. Germline CDR1 is MNHEY and CDR2 is SVGEGT. This CDR3 has 14 amino acids. The CDR3 DNA reads as TGTGCCAGCAGTTATAACAGGAATTTCTATGGCTACACCTTC. Translating gives CASSYNRNFYGYTF.

V and J are TRBV28 and TRBJ2-5; 7 bases align to TRBD1. CDR1 is MDHEN and CDR2 is SYDVKM in the germline V gene. Trimming removed 7 bases from V and 7 bases from J; junction bases left unmatched: 12. The CDR3 totals 14 residues. The CDR3 region has the DNA TGTGCCAGCAAGACAGGGTCCACCGGGGTGACCCAGTACTTC. This codes for CASKTGSTGVTQYF.

The V call is TRBV4-3, the J call TRBJ2-3, with 11 bases fitting TRBD1. Germline V lookup: CDR1 LGHNA, CDR2 YSLEER. Trimming removed 2 bases from V and 1 base from J; junction bases left unmatched: 8. CDR3 length: 18 residues. The CDR3 DNA sequence: TGCGCCAGCAGCCAACTGGACAGGGGGCGTGATGGCACAGATACGCAGTATTTT. Its translation is CASSQLDRGRDGTDTQYF.

The chain joins TRBV19 to TRBJ1-1; D gene unclear. V shed 1 base and J shed 3 bases, with 9 bases lying between them. CDR3 size: 14 residues. CDR1 is LNHDA, CDR2 SQIVND, per germline (reference sequence). CDR3 loop: CASSIGTRDTEAFF. CDR3 nucleotides: TGTGCCAGTAGTATAGGTACAAGGGACACTGAAGCTTTCTTT.

J is TRBJ2-6 and V is TRBV29-1; TRBD1 aligns across 9 bases. This CDR3 is built from 19 residues. Losses at the gene ends were 4 bases for V and 1 base for J; bases not matched to a gene: 14. Germline V gene data show CDR1 as SQVTM and CDR2 as ANQGSEA. CDR3 sequence: CSVVWMPGQGLSGANVLTF. CDR3 DNA: TGCAGCGTTGTTTGGATGCCGGGACAGGGATTGTCTGGGGCCAACGTCCTGACTTTC.

CDR3 residues: CASSLGGINRKAFF. The CDR3 DNA sequence: TGCGCCAGCAGCTTGGGGGGGATTAACCGAAAAGCTTTCTTT. V and J are TRBV5-1 and TRBJ1-1; TRBD1 is a possible D gene (5 bases). CDR3 length: 14 amino acids. From germline, CDR1 is SGHRS and CDR2 YFSETQ. V lost 0 bases, J lost 9 bases, and 15 bases lay in between.

The chain links TRBV3-1 (or the pseudogene TRBV3-2) to TRBJ2-2, with 7 bases matching TRBD2. The CDR3 has 16 residues. Germline CDR1 LGHDT, CDR2 YNNKEL (reference sequence). Unmatched junction bases numbered 8, after V lost 6 bases and J lost 1 base. The CDR3 protein is CASRRRLALNTGELFF. For the CDR3, the DNA is TGTGCCAGCAGGCGTCGACTAGCCTTGAACACCGGGGAGCTGTTTTTT.

Comment on this clone: At one boundary the junction diverges from the germline segment, which might be a read error. V usage is TRBV27 and J usage is TRBJ2-1; the D call may be TRBD1 or TRBD2 (6 bases each). The CDR3 has 16 amino acids. The germline V gene encodes CDR1 MNHEY and CDR2 SMNVEV (reference sequence). DNA of the CDR3: TGTGCCAGCAGTTTAAGGGCTACGGGGGCCCCGACTCTACCGCTCTTC. Amino acid sequence: CASSLRATGAPTLPLF.

The rearrangement uses TRBV18 and TRBJ1-2; TRBD1 agrees at 10 bases. V was clipped by 6 bases and J by 8 bases; unmatched bases: 6. This CDR3 is built from 13 residues. Germline CDR1 reads KGHSH; CDR2 reads LQKENI. The CDR3 is CASSGTGESGYTF. CDR3 bases: TGTGCCAGCTCCGGGACAGGGGAGAGCGGCTACACCTTC.

The chain employs TRBV2 and TRBJ2-5; D may be TRBD1 (5 bases). CDR1 and CDR2 from the germline V gene are SNHLY and FYNNEI. The CDR3 length is 15 residues. The V and J ends lost 8 bases and 0 bases respectively, with 16 bases between them. The CDR3 reads CASVLQAGNQETQYF. Here the CDR3 DNA reads TGTGCCAGCGTGCTTCAAGCAGGGAACCAAGAGACCCAGTACTTC.

The chain employs TRBV27 and TRBJ2-7; D could derive from TRBD1 or TRBD2 (5 bases each). Germline values: CDR1 MNHEY, CDR2 SMNVEV (reference sequence). Trimming took off 7 bases at V and 2 bases at J, with 18 bases between the two ends. CDR3 length: 15 amino acids. The DNA of the CDR3 is TGTGCCAGCAAGAGGGATCCAGGGCCCCCCTACGAGCAGTACTTC. Its protein product is CASKRDPGPPYEQYF.

The chain links TRBV28 to TRBJ1-2; D is uncertain. V was cut by 2 bases and J by 0 bases, with 7 bases left in between. Germline CDR1 is MDHEN and CDR2 is SYDVKM. This CDR3 contains 14 residues. The CDR3 loop reads CASSLNPANYGYTF. The CDR3, as DNA: TGTGCCAGCAGTTTAAACCCGGCTAACTATGGCTACACCTTC.

The chain employs TRBV28 and TRBJ1-2; possibly TRBD1 for D (5 bases). This CDR3 spans 13 amino acids. Germline CDR1 is MDHEN and CDR2 is SYDVKM. V shed 6 bases and J shed 6 bases, with 14 bases lying between them. CDR3 nucleotide sequence: TGTGCCAGCAGGGCCCGACGGGGGGATGGCTACACCTTC. Amino acids: CASRARRGDGYTF.

This rearrangement joins TRBV5-5 to TRBJ1-5; TRBD1 might be the D (6 bases). In germline, CDR1 is SGHKS, CDR2 YYEKEE (reference sequence). CDR3 length equals 14 residues. Trimming left V 4 bases short and J 4 bases short, with 12 bases between. The CDR3 reads CASSGGHPNQPQHF. CDR3 nucleotides: TGTGCCAGCAGCGGGGGACACCCTAATCAGCCCCAGCATTTT. Full variable domain (rest looked up from reference TRBV5-5 and TRBJ1-5): DAGVTQSPTHLIKTRGQQVTLRCSPISGHKSVSWYQQVLGQGPQFIFQYYEKEERGRGNFPDRFSARQFPNYSSELNVNALLLGDSALYLCASSGGHPNQPQHFGDGTRLSIL.

The chain combines TRBV11-2 with TRBJ1-2; TRBD1 aligns across 10 bases. Trimming cost V 5 bases and J 6 bases; bases outside gene matches: 9. The CDR3 loop spans 15 amino acids. The germline V gene encodes CDR1 SGHAT and CDR2 FQNNGV. The CDR3 sequence: CASSRQSDRGHGYTF. Written as DNA, the CDR3 is TGTGCCAGCAGCCGCCAATCCGACAGGGGGCATGGCTACACCTTC. Supplemented by reference TRBV11-2 and TRBJ1-2, the full variable domain reads EAGVAQSPRYKIIEKRQSVAFWCNPISGHATLYWYQQILGQGPKLLIQFQNNGVVDDSQLPKDRFSAERLKGVDSTLKIQPAKLEDSAVYLCASSRQSDRGHGYTFGSGTRLTVV.

The rearrangement links TRBV18 to TRBJ1-2, with TRBD1 matching 8 bases. This CDR3 has 15 residues. J gave up 5 bases and V 3 bases, and 8 bases lay outside the gene matches. The germline gives CDR1 KGHSH, CDR2 LQKENI. DNA for the CDR3: TGTGCCAGCTCACCGGGGACAGGTCGGGGGTATGGCTACACCTTC. Encoded protein: CASSPGTGRGYGYTF.

The chain is built from TRBV5-6 and TRBJ2-7, with D possibly matching TRBD2 (6 bases). Germline V gene data show CDR1 as SGHDT and CDR2 as YYEEEE. Trimming took off 6 bases at V and 6 bases at J, with 22 bases between the two ends. CDR3 length equals 15 residues. As DNA, the CDR3 is TGTGCCAGCACCCCTTTGGGCGGGGATCGAAGCGAGCAGTACTTC. Protein: CASTPLGGDRSEQYF.

J is TRBJ2-5 and V is TRBV7-6, with D possibly TRBD2 on 7 matching bases. The V gene's germline CDR1 is SGHVS and CDR2 FNYEAQ. CDR3 length: 15 amino acids. V gave up 5 bases and J gave up 5 bases, with 18 bases separating them. The CDR3 sequence: CASSPAPGGAETQYF. CDR3 DNA: TGTGCCAGCAGCCCCGCTCCGGGGGGCGCGGAGACCCAGTACTTC.

For the CDR3, the DNA is TGTGCCAGCAGTTTCTGGGTAACAGCCTATGGCTACACCTTC. It is translated as CASSFWVTAYGYTF. The genes are TRBV28 and TRBJ1-2; D is unclear. With 3 bases removed from V and 4 bases from J, the gap between germline ends came to 12 bases. The CDR3 extends over 14 amino acids. Germline V gives CDR1 MDHEN, CDR2 SYDVKM.

CDR3 region: CAGRDREYTGELFF. The CDR3 nucleotides are TGTGCCGGCCGGGACAGGGAATACACCGGGGAGCTGTTTTTT. The chain uses TRBV6-5 and TRBJ2-2; 9 positions match TRBD1. The germline gives CDR1 MNHEY, CDR2 SVGAGI. After removal of 11 bases from V and 3 bases from J, the junction contained 7 bases not matched to a gene. This CDR3 is built from 14 residues.

The chain has TRBV11-2 and TRBJ1-2; 7 bases map to TRBD1. V lost 4 bases and J lost 7; bases outside the gene matches: 6. CDR1 is SGHAT and CDR2 is FQNNGV in the germline V gene. The CDR3 is made up of 13 amino acids. CDR3 amino acids: CASSSDRVGGYTF. The CDR3 DNA sequence: TGTGCCAGCAGCTCAGACAGGGTCGGTGGCTACACCTTC. Supplemented by reference TRBV11-2 and TRBJ1-2, the full variable domain reads EAGVAQSPRYKIIEKRQSVAFWCNPISGHATLYWYQQILGQGPKLLIQFQNNGVVDDSQLPKDRFSAERLKGVDSTLKIQPAKLEDSAVYLCASSSDRVGGYTFGSGTRLTVV.

This rearrangement joins TRBV30 to TRBJ1-2; 12 bases align to TRBD1. J lost 4 bases, V lost 4 bases, and 10 bases had no gene match. The CDR3 is 16 residues long. Germline loops: CDR1 GTSNPN, CDR2 SVGIG (reference sequence). The CDR3 DNA sequence: TGTGCCTGGACCGGTCCCGGGACAGGGGGCGGCTATGGCTACACCTTC. It translates to CAWTGPGTGGGYGYTF. The full variable domain, completed using reference TRBV30 and TRBJ1-2, is SQTIHQWPATLVQPVGSPLSLECTVEGTSNPNLYWYRQAAGRGLQLLFYSVGIGQISSEVPQNLSASRPQDRQFILSSKKLLLSDSGFYLCAWTGPGTGGGYGYTFGSGTRLTVV.

The J gene is TRBJ2-7, the V gene TRBV7-9; D is possibly TRBD2 (5 bases). V dropped 5 bases and J dropped 4 bases, with 21 bases sitting between them. Germline loops: CDR1 SEHNR, CDR2 FQNEAQ (reference sequence). The CDR3 has 16 amino acids. The CDR3: CASSPGVLDLEYEQYF. The CDR3 DNA reads TGTGCCAGCAGCCCCGGGGTTCTGGATCTGGAGTACGAGCAGTACTTC.

CDR3 residues: CASSVSRYGDRANEQFF. For the CDR3, the DNA is TGCGCCAGCAGCGTATCTCGTTACGGGGACAGGGCCAATGAGCAGTTCTTC. The chain links TRBV5-1 to TRBJ2-1; the match to TRBD1 covers 9 bases. V shed 4 bases, J shed 6 bases, and the junction held 14 bases outside the gene matches. The length of the CDR3 is 17 residues. Germline V gives CDR1 SGHRS, CDR2 YFSETQ.

This chain uses TRBV5-5 with TRBJ2-7, with a weak D call TRBD2 (6 bases). V lost 1 base to trimming and J lost 0 bases, with 23 bases between them. Germline CDR1 is SGHKS and CDR2 is YYEKEE (reference sequence). This CDR3 contains 19 residues. Written as DNA, the CDR3 is TGTGCCAGCAGCTTGTTACCGGGACTCATCCCTCCAAGCTCCTACGAGCAGTACTTC. Encoded protein: CASSLLPGLIPPSSYEQYF.

The chain couples TRBV28 to TRBJ2-7, with 7 nucleotides matching TRBD1. CDR1 and CDR2 from the germline V gene are MDHEN and SYDVKM. The CDR3 loop spans 15 amino acids. With V trimmed by 4 bases and J by 0 bases, 6 bases remained unmatched. The CDR3 nucleotides read TGTGCCAGCAGTTACAGGGGCCCGAGCTCCTACGAGCAGTACTTC. Translating gives CASSYRGPSSYEQYF. Based on the CDR3 plus reference TRBV28 and TRBJ2-7, the full variable domain is DVKVTQSSRYLVKRTGEKVFLECVQDMDHENMFWYRQDPGLGLRLIYFSYDVKMKEKGDIPEGYSVSREKKERFSLILESASTNQTSMYLCASSYRGPSSYEQYFGPGTRLTVT.

This chain joins TRBV4-1 and TRBJ2-5, with D tentatively TRBD2 (5 bases). Germline loops: CDR1 MGHRA, CDR2 YSYEKL. This CDR3 spans 15 amino acids. Trimming stripped 4 bases from V and 1 base from J, with 13 bases between. The CDR3 loop is CASSPGWAAQETQYF. CDR3 DNA: TGCGCCAGCAGCCCGGGATGGGCCGCCCAAGAGACCCAGTACTTC.